These T cell receptor beta chains were read from a single sample in a study of blood T cell repertoires in COVID-19. The protocol was immunoSEQ multiplex PCR, while the TCRdb copy is restricted to in-frame clones and leaves out a portion. Among about 46,000 clones listed, roughly 80% were seen once. Source material: peripheral blood. The receptors come from a man in his 60s with acute or convalescent COVID-19. Each CDR3 is given with its conserved first and last residue. The D gene is left open where the match is weak. Rows may omit the clone size; those that give it use once, few, many or a size class.

d_gene	abundance	v_gene	j_gene	CDR3aa	CDR3nt
-	few	TRBV7-2	TRBJ2-2	CASSLARQNTGELFF	TGTGCCAGCAGCTTAGCGAGACAGAACACCGGGGAGCTGTTTTTT
-	-	TRBV11-2	TRBJ1-2	CASSLPWRGNGYTF	TGTGCCAGCAGCCTACCTTGGAGGGGCAATGGCTACACCTTC
-	-	TRBV3-1/TRBV3-2	TRBJ2-7	CASSQAGWGQYF	TGTGCCAGCAGCCAAGCGGGGTGGGGGCAGTACTTC
-	few	TRBV7-2	TRBJ1-5	CASSWGRSALPQPQHF	TGTGCCAGCAGCTGGGGCAGGTCGGCACTCCCTCAGCCCCAGCATTTT
-	-	TRBV5-1	TRBJ2-7	CASSFNAGTYEQYF	TGCGCCAGCAGCTTCAACGCAGGAACCTACGAGCAGTACTTC
TRBD1	-	TRBV5-4	TRBJ1-2	CASSTRTGGSYGYTF	TGTGCCAGCAGCACTCGGACAGGGGGCAGCTATGGCTACACCTTC
-	-	TRBV6-2/TRBV6-3	TRBJ1-2	CASSYARGSRFDYGYTF	TGTGCCAGCAGTTATGCCAGGGGATCACGCTTTGACTATGGCTACACCTTC
-	-	TRBV12-3/TRBV12-4	TRBJ1-2	CASSFSGQRYTF	TGTGCCAGCAGTTTCTCCGGACAGCGCTACACCTTC
TRBD1	-	TRBV29-1	TRBJ1-2	CSGRDRVFGYTF	TGCAGCGGGCGGGACAGGGTATTCGGCTACACCTTC
-	once	TRBV19	TRBJ2-7	CASSNPGREQYF	TGTGCCAGTAGTAATCCGGGAAGGGAGCAGTACTTC
-	-	TRBV25-1	TRBJ2-3	CASSDNKGIDTQYF	TGTGCCAGCAGTGATAACAAGGGGATCGATACGCAGTATTTT
-	-	TRBV6-6	TRBJ1-1	CASRGGGAGTEAFF	TGTGCCAGCAGGGGCGGGGGCGCGGGGACTGAAGCTTTCTTT
-	-	TRBV5-1	TRBJ2-2	CASSLRQTRTGELFF	TGCGCCAGCAGCTTGCGTCAGACACGGACCGGGGAGCTGTTTTTT
TRBD1	-	TRBV2	TRBJ1-2	CASSIQGDIYGYTF	TGTGCCAGCAGTATACAGGGGGATATCTATGGCTACACCTTC
-	-	TRBV2	TRBJ2-6	CASSERGLGANVLTF	TGTGCCAGCAGTGAAAGGGGTCTCGGGGCCAACGTCCTGACTTTC
TRBD1	-	TRBV6-5	TRBJ1-2	CASSYPGQGVEGYTF	TGTGCCAGCAGTTACCCGGGACAGGGGGTTGAAGGCTACACCTTC